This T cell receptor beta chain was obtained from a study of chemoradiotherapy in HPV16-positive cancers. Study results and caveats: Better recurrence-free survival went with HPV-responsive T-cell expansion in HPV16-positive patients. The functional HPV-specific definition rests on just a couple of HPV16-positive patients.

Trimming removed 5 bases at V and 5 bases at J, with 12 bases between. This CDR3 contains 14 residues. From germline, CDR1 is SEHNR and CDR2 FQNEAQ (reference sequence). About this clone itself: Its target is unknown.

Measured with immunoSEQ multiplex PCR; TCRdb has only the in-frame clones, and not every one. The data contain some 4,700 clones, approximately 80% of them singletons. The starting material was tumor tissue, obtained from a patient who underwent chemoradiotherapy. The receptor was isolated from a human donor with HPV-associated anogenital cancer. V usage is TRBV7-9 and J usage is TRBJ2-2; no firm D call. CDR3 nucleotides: TGTGCCAGCAGCATCGACGTCCCGACCGGGGAGCTGTTTTTT. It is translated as CASSIDVPTGELFF.